Each of the 32 T cell receptor beta chains below was sequenced from the same sample in a study of shared clonotypes between healthy human individuals. The repertoire was sequenced with immunoSEQ multiplex PCR; TCRdb's copy has only in-frame clones and lacks some. The sample holds millions of clones; roughly 95% are singletons and the top ten take about 1.1%. Positive CCR7 selection of CD45RO-negative cells yielded the naive CD8 cells, and terminally differentiated effector memory CD45RA+ cells were excluded. Specimen: naive CD8+ T cells sorted from blood. These receptors were obtained from a man aged 18 to 30 in good health.

The V and J genes are TRBV6-1 and TRBJ2-5; no firm D call. Per germline, CDR1 MNHNS and CDR2 SASEGT. Trimming left V 0 bases short and J 0 bases short, with 8 bases between. The CDR3 spans 15 residues. CDR3 DNA: TGTGCCAGCAGTGAAGCGCGGAATTACCAAGAGACCCAGTACTTC. Translating it yields CASSEARNYQETQYF.

The gene calls are TRBV7-8 and TRBJ1-5; TRBD1 matches 7 bases. Trimming took 5 bases from V and 2 from J; bases not matched to a gene: 12. CDR3 length: 17 amino acids. Germline V CDR1 and CDR2: SGHVS, FQNEAQ. The CDR3 DNA reads TGTGCCAGCAGCAGCGACCTTATTGGGACAGGCAATCAGCCCCAGCATTTT. It codes for CASSSDLIGTGNQPQHF.

The chain combines TRBV5-6 with TRBJ1-5, with D possibly being TRBD1 (5 bases). The V gene's germline CDR1 is SGHDT and CDR2 YYEEEE. The V end was cut by 0 bases, the J end by 5 bases, with 12 bases between. This CDR3 is built from 15 residues. The CDR3 loop reads CASSLGTTGYQPQHF. DNA for the CDR3: TGTGCCAGCAGCTTGGGGACCACAGGATATCAGCCCCAGCATTTT.

This chain joins TRBV19 and TRBJ1-1, with D unclear. Germline CDR1 reads LNHDA; CDR2 reads SQIVND (reference sequence). V lost 6 bases and J lost 3, with 14 bases in between. The CDR3 is 14 amino acids. CDR3 sequence: CASSLWREDTEAFF. CDR3 coding DNA: TGTGCCAGTAGCCTATGGCGGGAGGACACTGAAGCTTTCTTT.

The chain employs TRBV4-1 and TRBJ1-1, with D maybe TRBD1 (6 bases). The V gene lost 0 bases and the J gene lost 1 base, with 18 bases spanning the gap. CDR1 is MGHRA, CDR2 YSYEKL, per germline. CDR3 size: 18 residues. In DNA form, the CDR3 reads TGCGCCAGCAGCCAAGAAAACCCACTTGGGGGCTGGAACACTGAAGCTTTCTTT. It specifies CASSQENPLGGWNTEAFF.

The chain employs TRBV6-5 and TRBJ1-6, with 7 bases matching TRBD1. The V gene's germline CDR1 is MNHEY and CDR2 SVGAGI. This CDR3 has 15 residues. V shed 7 bases, J shed 0 bases, and the junction held 3 bases outside the gene matches. The CDR3 protein is CASTDRASYNSPLHF. CDR3 coding DNA: TGTGCCAGCACCGACAGGGCCTCCTATAATTCACCCCTCCACTTT.

The chain is built from TRBV7-9 and TRBJ1-1, with no clear D. This CDR3 contains 12 residues. Trimming left V 2 bases short and J 6 bases short, with 7 bases between. In germline, CDR1 is SEHNR, CDR2 FQNEAQ (reference sequence). The CDR3 sequence: CASSLKAPEAFF. CDR3 in DNA: TGTGCCAGCAGCTTAAAGGCGCCTGAAGCTTTCTTT.

The CDR3 sequence: CASSVGREQYF. CDR3 coding DNA: TGTGCCAGCAGCGTTGGAAGGGAGCAGTACTTC. This chain uses TRBV5-6 with TRBJ2-7; D remains ambiguous. Germline assignment: CDR1 SGHDT and CDR2 YYEEEE. The CDR3 is made up of 11 amino acids. V dropped 4 bases and J dropped 7 bases, with 9 bases sitting between them.

V and J are TRBV4-1 and TRBJ1-4; D call uncertain. The germline CDR1 and CDR2 sequences are MGHRA and YSYEKL. Trimming removed 2 bases at V and 8 bases at J, with 12 bases between. CDR3 size: 14 residues. In nucleotides, the CDR3 is TGCGCCAGCAGCCAATTGGTCGGCAGCGAAAAACTGTTTTTT. It encodes CASSQLVGSEKLFF.

The rearrangement uses TRBV27 and TRBJ1-2; D might be TRBD1 (6 bases). Trimming took off 4 bases at V and 4 bases at J, with 13 bases between the two ends. Per the germline V gene, CDR1 is MNHEY and CDR2 is SMNVEV (reference sequence). There are 14 residues in the CDR3. The CDR3 region is CASSSVGAGYGYTF. CDR3 DNA sequence: TGTGCCAGCAGTTCTGTGGGGGCAGGCTATGGCTACACCTTC.

The rearrangement joins TRBV15 to TRBJ2-4; the match to TRBD1 covers 8 bases. Germline V lookup: CDR1 LNHNV, CDR2 YYDKDF (reference sequence). The CDR3 is 16 residues long. After removal of 4 bases from V and 5 bases from J, the junction contained 10 bases not matched to a gene. The DNA of the CDR3 is TGTGCCACCAGCATGGGGACAGGTGGTCTCGAAAACATTCAGTACTTC. Its translation: CATSMGTGGLENIQYF.

The chain is built from TRBV11-2 and TRBJ1-1; tentative D call: TRBD1 (5 bases). Germline CDR1 reads SGHAT; CDR2 reads FQNNGV. V was shortened by 5 bases and J by 1 base, with 11 bases between the two germline ends. CDR3 size: 14 residues. The CDR3 here is CASSRGARNTEAFF. The CDR3 region has the DNA TGTGCCAGCAGCCGAGGGGCTAGGAACACTGAAGCTTTCTTT.

This rearrangement joins TRBV4-2 to TRBJ1-2; 10 nucleotides align to TRBD1. This CDR3 contains 16 residues. Germline CDR1 is LGHNA and CDR2 is YNFKEQ. The V and J ends lost 0 bases and 6 bases, in that order; junction bases with no gene match: 7. The CDR3 nucleotides read TGTGCCAGCAGCCAAGAACTTACGGGACAGGGGAATGGCTACACCTTC. Its translation is CASSQELTGQGNGYTF.

Notes on this clone: The identical CDR3 is also encoded by other nucleotide sequences in the sample. V is TRBV6-5 and J is TRBJ1-1, with D possibly TRBD1 on 5 matching bases. The CDR3 has 15 amino acids. V was shortened by 6 bases and J by 1 base, with 15 bases between the two germline ends. Germline V gives CDR1 MNHEY, CDR2 SVGAGI. The CDR3 nucleotides read TGTGCCAGCAGCTACGGCGGGGCAGGGAACACTGAAGCTTTCTTT. Amino acids: CASSYGGAGNTEAFF.

The chain recombines TRBV4-3 with TRBJ2-2, with 13 bases that match TRBD2. With 4 bases clipped from V and 5 bases from J, the junction kept 10 bases outside the gene matches. Per the germline V gene, CDR1 is LGHNA and CDR2 is YSLEER. The CDR3 sequence is 18 residues long. CDR3 coding DNA: TGCGCCAGCAGCCGACTTGGACTAGCGGGAGACAAGACCGGGGAGCTGTTTTTT. It yields the protein CASSRLGLAGDKTGELFF.

The chain joins TRBV10-3 to TRBJ2-7; D ambiguous. Trimming pared 3 bases from V and 3 bases from J, leaving 9 bases between. This CDR3 is built from 13 residues. From germline, CDR1 is ENHRY and CDR2 SYGVKD. As DNA, the CDR3 is TGTGCCATCAGTGAAGGTGCGGTCTACGAGCAGTACTTC. Its translation is CAISEGAVYEQYF.

Comments on this clone: Distinct nucleotide sequences in the sample also encode this CDR3. This sequence joins TRBV7-9 and TRBJ2-1; D gene uncertain. CDR3 size: 13 residues. The germline V gene encodes CDR1 SEHNR and CDR2 FQNEAQ (reference sequence). With 5 bases removed from V and 5 bases from J, the gap between germline ends came to 10 bases. In DNA form, the CDR3 reads TGTGCCAGCAGCCTGGACGGAGACAATGAGCAGTTCTTC. Protein product: CASSLDGDNEQFF.

The chain has TRBV4-3 and TRBJ1-4; possible D gene TRBD1, 6 bases. The CDR3 is 15 residues long. Trimming removed 0 bases at V and 7 bases at J, with 12 bases between. Germline CDR1 and CDR2: LGHNA and YSLEER. Written as DNA, the CDR3 is TGCGCCAGCAGCCAAGAAGCGGGGGCGCTTGAAAAACTGTTTTTT. This sequence encodes CASSQEAGALEKLFF.

V is TRBV14 and J is TRBJ1-2; 7 bases align to TRBD1. J gave up 4 bases and V 4 bases, and 9 bases lay outside the gene matches. Germline loops: CDR1 SGHDN, CDR2 FVKESK. The CDR3 runs to 15 residues. DNA for the CDR3: TGTGCCAGCAGCCTCAACACAGGGGACCTCTATGGCTACACCTTC. This encodes CASSLNTGDLYGYTF.

V and J are TRBV7-9 and TRBJ2-7; the match to TRBD2 covers 7 bases. CDR3 length: 14 amino acids. Germline V gene sequence: CDR1 SEHNR, CDR2 FQNEAQ (reference sequence). V lost 7 bases and J lost 2; bases outside the gene matches: 8. The CDR3 reads CASTPGGRPYEQYF. CDR3 sequence (DNA): TGTGCCAGCACCCCGGGGGGTAGACCCTACGAGCAGTACTTC. Together with reference TRBV7-9 and TRBJ2-7, the CDR3 gives the full variable domain: DTGVSQNPRHKITKRGQNVTFRCDPISEHNRLYWYRQTLGQGPEFLTYFQNEAQLEKSRLLSDRFSAERPKGSFSTLEIQRTEQGDSAMYLCASTPGGRPYEQYFGPGTRLTVT.

This clone was seen just once. CDR3 residues: CASSFLPGDTDTQYF. The CDR3 DNA reads as TGTGCCAGCAGTTTCCTGCCCGGGGACACAGATACGCAGTATTTT. The chain recombines TRBV28 with TRBJ2-3; D is perhaps TRBD2 (5 bases). CDR3 length: 15 residues. Germline assignment: CDR1 MDHEN and CDR2 SYDVKM. Trimming cost V 3 bases and J 2 bases, with 12 bases left between them.

The chain recombines TRBV7-9 with TRBJ1-4, with D possibly matching TRBD1 (6 bases). With 1 base removed from V and 8 bases from J, the gap between germline ends came to 14 bases. The CDR3 is 15 residues long. Per germline, CDR1 SEHNR and CDR2 FQNEAQ (reference sequence). The CDR3 DNA reads TGTGCCAGCAGCTTAGACAGGGAGGGCGGGGAAAAACTGTTTTTT. Translated: CASSLDREGGEKLFF.

The V gene is TRBV23-1, the J gene TRBJ2-3; 7 nucleotides match TRBD1. TRBV23-1 has ORF status, its function being uncertain. The CDR3 covers 16 residues. V trimming: 6 bases; J trimming: 3 bases; junction bases outside the gene matches: 12. In DNA form, the CDR3 reads TGCGCCAGCAGACAAGACAGGGACGGGTTGACAGATACGCAGTATTTT. As protein: CASRQDRDGLTDTQYF.

The chain carries TRBV30 and TRBJ2-7; the match to TRBD2 covers 9 bases. Germline V gene data show CDR1 as GTSNPN and CDR2 as SVGIG (reference sequence). CDR3 length equals 14 residues. The ends lost 1 base at V and 4 bases at J; junction bases unmatched: 5. In DNA, the CDR3 is TGTGCCTGGAGTGCAGGACTAGCGAAGTACGAGCAGTACTTC. It specifies CAWSAGLAKYEQYF.

V is TRBV5-1 and J is TRBJ2-7; 9 nucleotides align to TRBD1. CDR3 length equals 15 residues. The V gene's germline CDR1 is SGHRS and CDR2 YFSETQ. The V gene end was trimmed by 4 bases and the J gene end by 2 bases; junction bases not matched to a gene: 7. Here the CDR3 reads CASSILQGATYEQYF. The CDR3, as DNA: TGCGCCAGCAGCATACTACAGGGGGCGACCTACGAGCAGTACTTC.

This chain connects TRBV4-3 to TRBJ2-1, with 7 bases that match TRBD2. There are 15 residues in the CDR3. The V gene end was trimmed by 4 bases and the J gene end by 13 bases; junction bases not matched to a gene: 16. Germline lookup yields CDR1 LGHNA and CDR2 YSLEER. Here the CDR3 reads CASSRKEDGRMKQFF. DNA for the CDR3: TGCGCCAGCAGCCGGAAAGAGGACGGGAGGATGAAACAGTTCTTC.

This chain links TRBV13 with TRBJ1-4, with D possibly TRBD1 on 5 matching bases. Between the trimmed V and J ends, which lost 5 bases and 8 bases, there was a span of 18 bases. The germline gives CDR1 PRHDT, CDR2 FYEKMQ (reference sequence). The CDR3 consists of 15 residues. This chain's CDR3 is CASSTRQRTREKLFF. The CDR3 region has the DNA TGTGCCAGCAGCACCCGACAGAGGACAAGAGAAAAACTGTTTTTT.

This clone appeared once. The CDR3 bases are TGTGCCAGCTCCGGGACAGGGCACACTGAAGCTTTCTTT. This gives the protein CASSGTGHTEAFF. V and J are TRBV25-1 and TRBJ1-1; 9 nucleotides agree with TRBD1. Looked up from germline, CDR1 is MGHDK and CDR2 is SYGVNS. The J segment lost 3 bases and the V segment lost 8 bases, leaving 4 bases of the junction unmatched. The CDR3 has 13 residues.

The chain has TRBV4-1 and TRBJ2-7; no definite D call. The CDR3 sequence is 13 residues long. Germline CDR1 and CDR2: MGHRA and YSYEKL. V gave up 3 bases and J gave up 4 bases, with 10 bases separating them. This chain's CDR3 is CASSHNTRYEQYF. CDR3 coding DNA: TGCGCCAGCAGCCACAACACCAGGTACGAGCAGTACTTC.

Only one count was recorded for this clone. The chain joins TRBV28 to TRBJ2-1, with TRBD2 identical over 11 bases. J was trimmed by 10 bases and V by 5 bases; bases with no gene match: 10. CDR3 length: 15 residues. Germline V lookup: CDR1 MDHEN, CDR2 SYDVKM. In nucleotides, the CDR3 is TGTGCCAGCAGTCCTCGTGGACTAGCGGGTGAAGAGCAGTTCTTC. Translated: CASSPRGLAGEEQFF.

The chain uses TRBV6-1 and TRBJ1-4; TRBD1 is a possible D gene (6 bases). CDR3 length equals 15 residues. CDR1 is MNHNS and CDR2 is SASEGT in the germline V gene. V lost 6 bases and J lost 0, with 11 bases in between. CDR3 nucleotides: TGTGCCAGCAGGGGGGCAGTCGCAACTAATGAAAAACTGTTTTTT. Protein sequence: CASRGAVATNEKLFF.

The genes are TRBV7-9 and TRBJ2-3; TRBD2 might be the D (5 bases). CDR3 length equals 16 residues. Germline assignment: CDR1 SEHNR and CDR2 FQNEAQ (reference sequence). Trimming shortened V by 5 bases and J by 1 base, and 16 bases separated the two germline ends. Written as DNA, the CDR3 is TGTGCCAGCAGCCCACCGAGAGGGAAGGGCACAGATACGCAGTATTTT. It translates to CASSPPRGKGTDTQYF.